This record concerns one TCR beta chain sequence. Assay used: immunoSEQ multiplex PCR; TCRdb lists only in-frame clones, some missing. The data show some 62,000 clones, approximately 80% seen once. The data are from a study of blood T cell repertoires in COVID-19. This sequence originates from a woman of 80 years or more with active or convalescent COVID-19. The sequenced sample was peripheral blood.

As DNA, the CDR3 is TGCGCCAGCAGCAAACAGGGCCTAGGCGAAAAACTGTTTTTT. It specifies CASSKQGLGEKLFF. The chain joins TRBV5-1 to TRBJ1-4, with D possibly matching TRBD1 (6 bases). Germline values: CDR1 SGHRS, CDR2 YFSETQ. Trimming took off 4 bases at V and 8 bases at J, with 15 bases between the two ends. CDR3 length: 14 residues.